These 7 T cell receptor beta chains were sequenced from one sample in a study of blood T cell repertoires in COVID-19. Measured with immunoSEQ multiplex PCR; TCRdb has only the in-frame clones, and not every one. The sample holds about 190,000 clones, around 80% seen once. Specimen: peripheral blood. These TCRs come from a man aged 25-45 years with active or convalescent COVID-19.

J is TRBJ2-2 and V is TRBV7-2, with a possible D match to TRBD2 (6 bases). Deletions cut 0 bases from V and 7 bases from J, with 12 bases between. Germline V gene lookup returns CDR1 SGHTA and CDR2 FQGNSA. The CDR3 sequence is 15 residues long. The CDR3 sequence: CASSLARGYGGELFF. The CDR3 nucleotides are TGTGCCAGCAGCTTAGCGCGGGGATACGGCGGGGAGCTGTTTTTT.

V gene TRBV2 combines with J gene TRBJ1-1; D uncertain. The CDR3 totals 14 residues. V lost 4 bases to trimming and J lost 4 bases, with 13 bases between them. Germline V CDR1 and CDR2: SNHLY, FYNNEI. The CDR3 is CASSVPGEGTEAFF. In DNA form, the CDR3 reads TGTGCCAGCAGTGTGCCCGGGGAGGGCACTGAAGCTTTCTTT.

This clone was seen only once. The chain couples TRBV7-2 to TRBJ2-5, with no clear D. The CDR3 runs 13 residues. The germline V gene encodes CDR1 SGHTA and CDR2 FQGNSA. V was pared by 5 bases and J by 0 bases, with 7 bases between. CDR3 amino acids: CASSPAHQETQYF. CDR3 DNA: TGTGCCAGCAGCCCCGCGCACCAAGAGACCCAGTACTTC.

The table lists this clone with a count of one. V and J are TRBV7-2 and TRBJ1-2, with 9 bases fitting TRBD1. This CDR3 region has 14 residues. The germline CDR1 and CDR2 sequences are SGHTA and FQGNSA. J was trimmed by 4 bases and V by 5 bases; bases with no gene match: 5. CDR3 residues: CASSPEGQGYGYTF. The CDR3 coding sequence is TGTGCCAGCAGCCCGGAGGGACAGGGCTATGGCTACACCTTC.

The chain uses TRBV5-6 and TRBJ1-2; TRBD1 might be the D (6 bases). V was pared by 1 base and J by 8 bases, with 12 bases between. CDR1 is SGHDT, CDR2 YYEEEE, per germline. The CDR3 spans 13 residues. As DNA, the CDR3 is TGTGCCAGCAGCTTGTGGCAGGGGAACGGCTACACCTTC. It yields the protein CASSLWQGNGYTF.

CDR3 bases: TGTGCCTGGAGGGGCCGAGACAGGTCTTTCTCTGGAAACACCATATATTTT. Translation gives CAWRGRDRSFSGNTIYF. The rearrangement joins TRBV30 to TRBJ1-3; D might be TRBD1 (6 bases). This CDR3 comprises 17 residues. V lost 3 bases, J lost 0 bases, and 18 bases lay in between. Germline CDR1 reads GTSNPN; CDR2 reads SVGIG (reference sequence). The full variable domain, with the rest looked up from reference TRBV30 and TRBJ1-3, is SQTIHQWPATLVQPVGSPLSLECTVEGTSNPNLYWYRQAAGRGLQLLFYSVGIGQISSEVPQNLSASRPQDRQFILSSKKLLLSDSGFYLCAWRGRDRSFSGNTIYFGEGSWLTVV.

The chain carries TRBV5-4 and TRBJ2-3; 9 nucleotides match TRBD1. From germline, CDR1 is SGHNT and CDR2 YYREEE (reference sequence). This CDR3 region has 15 residues. With 4 bases clipped from V and 4 bases from J, the junction kept 7 bases outside the gene matches. In DNA, the CDR3 is TGTGCCAGCAGCCCCGGGACAGGGTGGGCAGATACGCAGTATTTT. As protein: CASSPGTGWADTQYF.